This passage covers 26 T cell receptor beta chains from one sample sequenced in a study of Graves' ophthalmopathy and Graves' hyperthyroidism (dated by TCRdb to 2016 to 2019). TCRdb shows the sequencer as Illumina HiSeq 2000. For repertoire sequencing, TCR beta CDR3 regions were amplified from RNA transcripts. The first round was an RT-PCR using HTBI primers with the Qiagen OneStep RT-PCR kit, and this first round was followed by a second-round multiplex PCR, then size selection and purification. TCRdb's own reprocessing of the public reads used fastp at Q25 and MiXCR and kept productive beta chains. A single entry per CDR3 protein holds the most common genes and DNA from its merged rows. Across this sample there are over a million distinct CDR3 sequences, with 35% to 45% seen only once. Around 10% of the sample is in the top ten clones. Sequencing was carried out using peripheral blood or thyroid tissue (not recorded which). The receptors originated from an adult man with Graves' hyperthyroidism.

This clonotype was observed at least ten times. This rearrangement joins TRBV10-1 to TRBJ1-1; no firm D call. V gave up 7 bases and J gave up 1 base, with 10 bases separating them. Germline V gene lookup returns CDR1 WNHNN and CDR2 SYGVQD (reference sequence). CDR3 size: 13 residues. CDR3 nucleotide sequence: TGCGCCAGCAAGCTAAGCGGGAACACTGAAGCTTTCTTT. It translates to CASKLSGNTEAFF.

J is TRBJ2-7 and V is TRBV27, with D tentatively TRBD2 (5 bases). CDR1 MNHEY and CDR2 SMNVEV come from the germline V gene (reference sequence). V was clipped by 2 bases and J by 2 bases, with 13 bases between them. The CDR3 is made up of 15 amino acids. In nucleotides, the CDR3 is TGTGCCAGCAGTTTAACATCGGGGAACACCTACGAGCAGTACTTC. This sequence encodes CASSLTSGNTYEQYF.

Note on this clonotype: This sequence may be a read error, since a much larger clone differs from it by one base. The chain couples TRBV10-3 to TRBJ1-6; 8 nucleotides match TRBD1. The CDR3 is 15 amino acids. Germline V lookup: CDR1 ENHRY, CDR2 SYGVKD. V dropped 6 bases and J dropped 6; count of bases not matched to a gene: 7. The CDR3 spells CAIRSDRGSNSPLHF. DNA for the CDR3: TGTGCCATCAGATCCGACAGGGGTTCTAATTCACCCCTCCACTTT.

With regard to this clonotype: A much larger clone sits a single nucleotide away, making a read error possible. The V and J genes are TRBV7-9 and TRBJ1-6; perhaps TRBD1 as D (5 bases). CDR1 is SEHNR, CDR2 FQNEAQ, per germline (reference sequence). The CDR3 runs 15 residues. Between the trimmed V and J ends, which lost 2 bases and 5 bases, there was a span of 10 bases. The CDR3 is CASSLPGENNSPLHF. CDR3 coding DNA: TGTGCCAGCAGCTTACCGGGGGAGAATAATTCACCCCTCCACTTT.

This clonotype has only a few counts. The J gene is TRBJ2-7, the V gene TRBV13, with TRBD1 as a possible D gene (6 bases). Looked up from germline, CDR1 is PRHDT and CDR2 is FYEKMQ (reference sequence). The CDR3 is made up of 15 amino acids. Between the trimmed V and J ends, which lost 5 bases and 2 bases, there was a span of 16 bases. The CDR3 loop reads CASSPYGQNAYEQYF. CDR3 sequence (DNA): TGTGCCAGCAGCCCCTACGGACAGAACGCCTACGAGCAGTACTTC. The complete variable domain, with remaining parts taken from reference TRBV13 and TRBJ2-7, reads AAGVIQSPRHLIKEKRETATLKCYPIPRHDTVYWYQQGPGQDPQFLISFYEKMQSDKGSIPDRFSAQQFSDYHSELNMSSLELGDSALYFCASSPYGQNAYEQYFGPGTRLTVT.

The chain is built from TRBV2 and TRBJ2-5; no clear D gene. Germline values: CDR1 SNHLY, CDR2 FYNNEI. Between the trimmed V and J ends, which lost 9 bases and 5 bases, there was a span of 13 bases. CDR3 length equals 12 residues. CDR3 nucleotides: TGTGCCAGGGTAGCATCGGAGGAGACCCAGTACTTC. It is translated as CARVASEETQYF. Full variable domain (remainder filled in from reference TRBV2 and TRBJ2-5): EPEVTQTPSHQVTQMGQEVILRCVPISNHLYFYWYRQILGQKVEFLVSFYNNEISEKSEIFDDQFSVERPDGSNFTLKIRSTKLEDSAMYFCARVASEETQYFGPGTRLLVL.

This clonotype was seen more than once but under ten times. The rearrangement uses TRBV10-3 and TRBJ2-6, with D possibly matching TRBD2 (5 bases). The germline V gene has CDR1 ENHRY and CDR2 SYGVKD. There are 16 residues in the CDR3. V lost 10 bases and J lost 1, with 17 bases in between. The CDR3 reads CASRNLGDSGANVLTF. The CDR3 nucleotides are TGTGCCAGCAGGAACCTGGGAGATTCTGGGGCCAACGTCCTGACTTTC.

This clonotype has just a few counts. The DNA of the CDR3 is TGTGCCAGCAGCTCGGTCAGGGGGGAGCAAGGGCCCCAGCATTTT. Translated, it gives CASSSVRGEQGPQHF. The genes are TRBV6-2 or TRBV6-3 and TRBJ1-5, with TRBD1 matching 7 bases. The CDR3 length is 15 residues. Per the germline V gene, CDR1 is MNHEY and CDR2 is SVGEGT. The junction had 14 bases not matched to a gene; V was cut back by 6 bases and J by 9 bases.

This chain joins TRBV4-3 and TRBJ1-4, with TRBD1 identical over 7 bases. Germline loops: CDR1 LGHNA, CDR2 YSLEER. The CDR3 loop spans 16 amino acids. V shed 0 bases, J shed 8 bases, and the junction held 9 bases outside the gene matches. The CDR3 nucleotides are TGCGCCAGCAGCCAAGAGGCCAGAGGGGGCCAGGAAAAACTGTTTTTT. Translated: CASSQEARGGQEKLFF.

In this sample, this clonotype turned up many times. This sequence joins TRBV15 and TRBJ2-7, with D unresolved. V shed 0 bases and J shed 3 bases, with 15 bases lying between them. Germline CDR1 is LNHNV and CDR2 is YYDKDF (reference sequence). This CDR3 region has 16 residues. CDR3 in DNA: TGTGCCACCAGCAGAGATTCGGTTAGCTTGTACTACGAGCAGTACTTC. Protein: CATSRDSVSLYYEQYF.

DNA for the CDR3: TGTGCCAGCAGCCTATGGGCAGGGGAGGACACTGAAGCTTTCTTT. It encodes CASSLWAGEDTEAFF. The J gene is TRBJ1-1, the V gene TRBV7-9; D is possibly TRBD1 (6 bases). The V gene's germline CDR1 is SEHNR and CDR2 FQNEAQ (reference sequence). This CDR3 is built from 15 residues. The ends were cut back, 5 bases at V and 3 bases at J, with 16 bases in the middle.

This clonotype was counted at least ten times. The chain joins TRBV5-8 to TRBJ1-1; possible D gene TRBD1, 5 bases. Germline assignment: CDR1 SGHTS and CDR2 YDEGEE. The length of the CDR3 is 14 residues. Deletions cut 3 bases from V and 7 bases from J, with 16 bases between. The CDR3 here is CASSSRRGGGEAFF. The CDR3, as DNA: TGTGCCAGCAGCTCACGCCGGGGGGGAGGTGAAGCTTTCTTT.

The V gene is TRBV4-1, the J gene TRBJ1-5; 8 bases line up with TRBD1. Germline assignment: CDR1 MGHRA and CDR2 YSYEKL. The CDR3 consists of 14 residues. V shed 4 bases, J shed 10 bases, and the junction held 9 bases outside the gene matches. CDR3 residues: CASSLHGQGVPQHF. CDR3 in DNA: TGCGCCAGCAGCCTCCATGGACAGGGTGTTCCCCAGCATTTT.

The CDR3 DNA is TGCAGCGGCCGACAGCAGGGGACAGGGGTCATGAACACTGAAGCTTTCTTT. It codes for CSGRQQGTGVMNTEAFF. This chain connects TRBV29-1 to TRBJ1-1; TRBD1 agrees at 10 bases. Germline CDR1 SQVTM, CDR2 ANQGSEA. The V and J ends lost 7 bases and 0 bases, in that order; junction bases with no gene match: 14. The length of the CDR3 is 17 residues. The whole variable domain, remainder taken from reference TRBV29-1 and TRBJ1-1, is SAVISQKPSRDICQRGTSLTIQCQVDSQVTMMFWYRQQPGQSLTLIATANQGSEATYESGFVIDKFPISRPNLTFSTLTVSNMSPEDSSIYLCSGRQQGTGVMNTEAFFGQGTRLTVV.

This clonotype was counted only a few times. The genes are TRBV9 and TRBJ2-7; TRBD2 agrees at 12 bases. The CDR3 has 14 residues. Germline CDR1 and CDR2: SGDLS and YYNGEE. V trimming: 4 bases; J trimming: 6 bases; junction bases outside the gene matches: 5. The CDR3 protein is CASSLGLAGREQYF. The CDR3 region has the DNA TGTGCCAGCAGCTTGGGACTAGCGGGCCGCGAGCAGTACTTC.

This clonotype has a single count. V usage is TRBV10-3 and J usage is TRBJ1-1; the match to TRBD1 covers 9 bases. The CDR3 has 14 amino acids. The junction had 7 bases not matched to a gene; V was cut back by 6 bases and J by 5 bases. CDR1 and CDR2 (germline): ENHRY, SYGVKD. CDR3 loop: CAISRDRDDTEAFF. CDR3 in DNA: TGTGCCATCAGCAGGGACAGGGACGATACTGAAGCTTTCTTT.

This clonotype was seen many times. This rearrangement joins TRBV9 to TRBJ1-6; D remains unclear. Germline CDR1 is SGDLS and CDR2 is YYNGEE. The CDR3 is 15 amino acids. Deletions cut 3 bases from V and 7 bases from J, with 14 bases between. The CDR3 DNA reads TGTGCCAGCAGCGCCCGGGTCGCCGAGAATTCACCCCTCCACTTT. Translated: CASSARVAENSPLHF. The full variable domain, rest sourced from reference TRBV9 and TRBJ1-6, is DSGVTQTPKHLITATGQRVTLRCSPRSGDLSVYWYQQSLDQGLQFLIQYYNGEERAKGNILERFSAQQFPDLHSELNLSSLELGDSALYFCASSARVAENSPLHFGNGTRLTVT.

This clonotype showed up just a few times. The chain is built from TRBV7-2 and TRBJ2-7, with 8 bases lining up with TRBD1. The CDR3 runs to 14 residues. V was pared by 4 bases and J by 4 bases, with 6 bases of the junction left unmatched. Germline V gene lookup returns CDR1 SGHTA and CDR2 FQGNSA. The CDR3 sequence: CASSSVNRGYEQYF. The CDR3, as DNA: TGTGCCAGCAGCTCTGTGAACAGGGGGTACGAGCAGTACTTC.

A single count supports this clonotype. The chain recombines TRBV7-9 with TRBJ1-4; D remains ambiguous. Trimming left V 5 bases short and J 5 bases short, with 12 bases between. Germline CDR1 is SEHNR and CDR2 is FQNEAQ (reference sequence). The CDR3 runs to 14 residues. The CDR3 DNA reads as TGTGCCAGCAGCCAGGTTCGAGGGAATGAAAAACTGTTTTTT. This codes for CASSQVRGNEKLFF.

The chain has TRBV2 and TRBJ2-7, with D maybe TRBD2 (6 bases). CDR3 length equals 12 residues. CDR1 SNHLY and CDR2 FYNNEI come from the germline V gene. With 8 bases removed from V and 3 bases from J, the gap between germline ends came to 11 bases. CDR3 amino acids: CASLGTGYEQYF. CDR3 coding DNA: TGTGCCAGCTTGGGGACTGGCTACGAGCAGTACTTC.

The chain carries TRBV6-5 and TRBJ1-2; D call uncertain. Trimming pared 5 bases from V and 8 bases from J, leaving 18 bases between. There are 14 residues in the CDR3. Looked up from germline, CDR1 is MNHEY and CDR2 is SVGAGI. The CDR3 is CASSSDNYYGGYTF. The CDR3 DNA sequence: TGTGCCAGCAGTAGTGACAACTACTATGGCGGCTACACCTTC.

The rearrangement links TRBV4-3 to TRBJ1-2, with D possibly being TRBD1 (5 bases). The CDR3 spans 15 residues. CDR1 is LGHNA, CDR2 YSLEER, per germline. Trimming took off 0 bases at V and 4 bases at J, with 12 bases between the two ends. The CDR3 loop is CASSQDHQGPYGYTF. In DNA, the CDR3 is TGCGCCAGCAGCCAAGATCACCAGGGACCCTATGGCTACACCTTC.

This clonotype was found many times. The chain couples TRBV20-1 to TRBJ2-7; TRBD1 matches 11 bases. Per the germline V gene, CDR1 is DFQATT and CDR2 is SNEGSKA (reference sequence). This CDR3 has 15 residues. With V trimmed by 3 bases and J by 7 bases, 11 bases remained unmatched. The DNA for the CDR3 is TGCAGTGCTAGGTGGGACGGACAGGGGGCGGGGGAGCAGTACTTC. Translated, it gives CSARWDGQGAGEQYF.

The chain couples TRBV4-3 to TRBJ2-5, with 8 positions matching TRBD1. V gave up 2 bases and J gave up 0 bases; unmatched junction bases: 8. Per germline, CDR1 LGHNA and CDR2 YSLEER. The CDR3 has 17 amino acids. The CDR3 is CASSQRAGQENQETQYF. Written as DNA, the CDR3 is TGCGCCAGCAGCCAAAGGGCGGGACAGGAGAACCAAGAGACCCAGTACTTC.

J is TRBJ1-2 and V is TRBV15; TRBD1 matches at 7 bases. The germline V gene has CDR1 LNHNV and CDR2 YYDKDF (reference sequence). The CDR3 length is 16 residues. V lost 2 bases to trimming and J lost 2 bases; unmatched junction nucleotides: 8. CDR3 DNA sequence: TGTGCCACCAGCAGACCCGGACAGGCTGCCAACTATGGCTACACCTTC. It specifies CATSRPGQAANYGYTF.

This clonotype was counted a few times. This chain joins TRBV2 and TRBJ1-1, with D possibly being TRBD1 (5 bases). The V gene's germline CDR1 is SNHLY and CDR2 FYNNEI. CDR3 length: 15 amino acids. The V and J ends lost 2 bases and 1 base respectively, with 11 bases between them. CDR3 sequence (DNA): TGTGCCAGCAGTGAAATATATGGGGGGAACACTGAAGCTTTCTTT. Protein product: CASSEIYGGNTEAFF.